The source of this T cell receptor beta chain is a study of T cell responses to AZD1222 COVID-19 vaccine. Clones were sequenced by immunoSEQ multiplex PCR, and TCRdb holds only the in-frame ones, with some missing. The data hold over 100,000 clones, with approximately 91% observed a single time. Overall study results and limits: Donors were mostly white British, more females; clonal diversity possibly underestimated.

The CDR3 length is 15 residues. Germline V gene data show CDR1 as GTSNPN and CDR2 as SVGIG (reference sequence). The V and J ends lost 1 base and 2 bases respectively, with 13 bases between them. With respect to this clone: The antigen is unknown.

The TCR sequence derives from an adult in good health. Sequenced material: peripheral blood, taken on day 0 of AZD1222 vaccination. The gene calls are TRBV30 and TRBJ2-3; possibly TRBD2 for D (6 bases). The CDR3 reads CAWSGDGGVTDTQYF. Written as DNA, the CDR3 is TGTGCCTGGAGTGGGGACGGGGGTGTCACAGATACGCAGTATTTT.